This record looks at one T cell receptor beta chain sequence and its context. In the source study's methods: Estimation of nucleated cell counts relied on the amplification of reference gene primers. Assay: immunoSEQ multiplex PCR; the TCRdb copy retains only in-frame clones and omits some. The V and J calls and clone size come from that table; D and trimming were worked out from the DNA. The data show 49,000 or so clones, with approximately 85% seen just once and around 32% held by the top ten. The source of the sample is a study of blood T cell repertoires in COVID-19. Study details: COVID-19 samples from acute and convalescent phases originated in the United States, Italy and Spain. The cDNA or gDNA used as material had been derived from T cells, B-cell-depleted T cells, or PBMCs.

Followed longitudinally, the Seattle patients had been enrolled during active infection. Germline trimming cut 1 base from V and 4 bases from J; bases unmatched to any gene: 10. Germline assignment: CDR1 LGHNA and CDR2 YNFKEQ. The CDR3 totals 17 residues. The receptor was derived from a woman aged 80 or over with COVID-19, enrolled during active disease. The material sequenced was peripheral blood. The chain uses TRBV4-2 and TRBJ2-3, with 8 bases aligning to TRBD1. CDR3 sequence reads: CASSQVQVQGAADTQYF. The CDR3 nucleotides read TGTGCCAGCAGCCAAGTGCAGGTGCAGGGGGCCGCAGATACGCAGTATTTT.